This T cell receptor (beta chain) was identified in a study of vaccination and CD4 T cells after COVID-19. In the case of this clonotype: What it binds is unknown.

Losses at the gene ends were 1 base for V and 1 base for J; bases not matched to a gene: 1. The germline V gene encodes CDR1 SGHVS and CDR2 FQNEAQ. CDR3 length equals 15 residues. Oncomine TCR Beta short-read sequencing was applied to DNA from cultured CD4+ T cells. MiXCR was run by TCRdb on the PCR reads, yielding one entry per CDR3 protein. The data contain nearly 15,000 distinct CDR3 sequences, less than 55% of them singletons. Treatment given: approximately 9-day PBMC culture with coronavirus spike peptide pools or control peptides (ViraFEST assay). Sample: CD4+ T cells from blood, cultured in vitro. The receptor's source is a human donor who had recovered from COVID-19. This chain links TRBV7-8 with TRBJ2-5; TRBD2 agrees at 9 bases. The CDR3 DNA reads as TGTGCCAGCAGCTTAGGCGGGAGGGCCCAAGAGACCCAGTACTTC. Residues: CASSLGGRAQETQYF.